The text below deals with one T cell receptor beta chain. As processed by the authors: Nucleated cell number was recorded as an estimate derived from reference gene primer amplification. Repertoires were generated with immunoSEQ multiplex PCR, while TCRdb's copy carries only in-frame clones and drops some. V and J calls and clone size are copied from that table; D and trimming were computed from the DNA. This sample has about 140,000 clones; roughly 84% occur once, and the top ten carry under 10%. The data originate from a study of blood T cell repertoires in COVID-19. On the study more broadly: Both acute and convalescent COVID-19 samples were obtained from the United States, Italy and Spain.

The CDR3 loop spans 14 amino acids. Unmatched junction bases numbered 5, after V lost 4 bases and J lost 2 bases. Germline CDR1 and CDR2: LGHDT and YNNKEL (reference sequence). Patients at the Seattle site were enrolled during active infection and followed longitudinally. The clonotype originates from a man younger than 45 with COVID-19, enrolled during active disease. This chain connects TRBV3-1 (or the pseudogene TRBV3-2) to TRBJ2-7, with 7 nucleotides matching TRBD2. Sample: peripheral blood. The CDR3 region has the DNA TGTGCCAGCAGCCGGGGGGGGTCGACCTACGAGCAGTACTTC. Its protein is CASSRGGSTYEQYF.